What follows are 11 T cell receptor beta chains derived from one specimen sequenced in a study of T cell repertoires in cytomegalovirus infection. These receptors' targets are unknown. TCRdb recomputed calls from the reads with MiXCR, one row per CDR3 protein. In the table there are approximately 130,000 distinct CDR3 sequences, roughly 25% of which are singletons. Sequenced: PBMCs, sequenced either directly or after in vitro stimulation (not recorded which). Every receptor here comes from a human donor in good health (CMV status not recorded). Some clones in this sample may be carry-over from other donors' samples.

The rearrangement links TRBV4-1 to TRBJ1-1; D is perhaps TRBD1 (5 bases). Germline V gene sequence: CDR1 MGHRA, CDR2 YSYEKL. V lost 8 bases to trimming and J lost 0 bases, with 10 bases between them. This CDR3 has 13 residues. The CDR3 sequence: CASQIRVNTEAFF. The CDR3 nucleotides are TGCGCCAGCCAGATCAGGGTGAACACTGAAGCTTTCTTT.

The V and J genes are TRBV6-2 or TRBV6-3 and TRBJ2-1, with D perhaps TRBD2 (5 bases). The germline V gene has CDR1 MNHEY and CDR2 SVGEGT. CDR3 length equals 11 residues. The germline V and J ends were trimmed by 5 bases and 9 bases, with 8 bases remaining between them. The CDR3 bases are TGTGCCAGCAGTCAACTAGGTGAGCAGTTCTTC. It is translated as CASSQLGEQFF.

The sample holds a few counts of this clonotype. The chain employs TRBV28 and TRBJ2-1; TRBD2 is a possible D gene (5 bases). V lost 2 bases to trimming and J lost 7 bases, with 21 bases between them. From germline, CDR1 is MDHEN and CDR2 SYDVKM. The CDR3 is made up of 17 amino acids. CDR3 sequence (DNA): TGTGCCAGCAGTTTACCAAGGACGGCCGCCTGGGAGAATGAGCAGTTCTTC. Translated: CASSLPRTAAWENEQFF.

This clonotype was seen more than once but under ten times. This chain connects TRBV18 to TRBJ2-7; 7 bases agree with TRBD1. V shed 3 bases, J shed 5 bases, and the junction held 4 bases outside the gene matches. The CDR3 loop spans 13 amino acids. The germline V gene has CDR1 KGHSH and CDR2 LQKENI. The CDR3 sequence is CASSPDDRDEQYV. As DNA, the CDR3 is TGTGCCAGCTCACCGGACGACAGGGACGAGCAGTACGTC.

This chain uses TRBV7-2 with TRBJ1-1; D is unclear. Trimming took 1 base from V and 0 from J, leaving 0 bases between them. The CDR3 spans 12 residues. In germline, CDR1 is SGHTA, CDR2 FQGNSA. In DNA, the CDR3 is TGTGCCAGCAGCTTAGTGAACACTGAAGCTTTCTTT. Translating gives CASSLVNTEAFF.

This clonotype was seen many times. The chain couples TRBV7-2 to TRBJ2-1; 8 bases map to TRBD1. With 3 bases clipped from V and 5 bases from J, the junction kept 6 bases outside the gene matches. There are 15 residues in the CDR3. Germline V gene data show CDR1 as SGHTA and CDR2 as FQGNSA. CDR3 sequence: CASSFLTGEDNEQFF. CDR3 sequence (DNA): TGTGCCAGCAGCTTCTTGACAGGGGAGGACAATGAGCAGTTCTTC.

The genes are TRBV20-1 and TRBJ2-7; TRBD2 agrees at 8 bases. The CDR3 spans 17 residues. Germline lookup yields CDR1 DFQATT and CDR2 SNEGSKA (reference sequence). The ends lost 0 bases at V and 4 bases at J; junction bases unmatched: 14. CDR3 region: CSARDEPGLALRYEQYV. In nucleotides, the CDR3 is TGCAGTGCTAGAGACGAACCCGGACTAGCCCTCCGTTACGAGCAGTACGTC.

This clonotype appeared many times. The V call is TRBV27, the J call TRBJ1-5, with D uncertain. Between the trimmed V and J ends, which lost 4 bases and 4 bases, there was a span of 23 bases. Germline loops: CDR1 MNHEY, CDR2 SMNVEV (reference sequence). The CDR3 is made up of 18 amino acids. Written as DNA, the CDR3 is TGTGCCAGCAGTTACATGAACGTTCCGGGTTTACGGAATCAGCCCCAGCATTTT. The encoded protein is CASSYMNVPGLRNQPQHF.

This clonotype has only a few counts. V usage is TRBV12-5 and J usage is TRBJ1-2, with TRBD1 identical over 8 bases. The V gene's germline CDR1 is LGHNT and CDR2 FRNRAP. V lost 5 bases to trimming and J lost 3 bases; unmatched junction nucleotides: 5. CDR3 size: 14 residues. The CDR3 here is CASGKTGEDYGYTF. The DNA of the CDR3 is TGTGCTAGTGGTAAGACAGGGGAAGACTATGGCTACACCTTC.

The chain recombines TRBV6-6 with TRBJ1-2, with D possibly TRBD1 on 5 matching bases. CDR1 MNHNY and CDR2 SVGAGI come from the germline V gene (reference sequence). CDR3 size: 14 residues. Trimming stripped 6 bases from V and 4 bases from J, with 15 bases between. In DNA, the CDR3 is TGTGCCAGCAGACACCAAAGACAGTCCTATGGCTACACCTTC. This sequence encodes CASRHQRQSYGYTF.

CDR3 sequence: CASSYSPGQGPTEAFF. The DNA of the CDR3 is TGTGCCAGCAGTTACTCTCCGGGACAGGGCCCCACTGAAGCTTTCTTT. This chain uses TRBV6-5 with TRBJ1-1; 9 bases match TRBD1. Germline V gene lookup returns CDR1 MNHEY and CDR2 SVGAGI. V was pared by 0 bases and J by 4 bases, with 6 bases of the junction left unmatched. The CDR3 totals 16 residues.